The next 9 T cell receptor beta chains were all read from a single sample in a study of blood T cell repertoires in COVID-19. TCRdb keeps only in-frame clones here, not all; method: immunoSEQ multiplex PCR. This sample has around 100,000 clones, with roughly 90% found just once. The sample was peripheral blood. These receptors were collected from a woman between 70 and 85 years old who had recovered from COVID-19.

The rearrangement links TRBV27 to TRBJ2-3; 7 bases match TRBD2. This CDR3 contains 17 residues. In germline, CDR1 is MNHEY, CDR2 SMNVEV (reference sequence). With V trimmed by 4 bases and J by 4 bases, 14 bases remained unmatched. As DNA, the CDR3 is TGTGCCAGCAGTTATGGTATCGGGGAGCGGGAATCAGATACGCAGTATTTT. Its protein is CASSYGIGERESDTQYF.

The CDR3 here is CASSEWTSRGTEAFF. CDR3 in DNA: TGTGCCAGCAGTGAATGGACCAGTAGGGGCACTGAAGCTTTCTTT. The V and J genes are TRBV25-1 and TRBJ1-1; D is perhaps TRBD1 (5 bases). This CDR3 is 15 amino acids long. Germline V gene lookup returns CDR1 MGHDK and CDR2 SYGVNS. Trimming took 1 base from V and 4 from J, leaving 13 bases between them.

The rearrangement links TRBV19 to TRBJ1-6, with D possibly being TRBD1 (6 bases). Looked up from germline, CDR1 is LNHDA and CDR2 is SQIVND (reference sequence). The CDR3 runs 14 residues. The V and J ends lost 7 bases and 6 bases respectively, with 13 bases between them. CDR3 amino acids: CASTPTGRNSPLHF. In DNA, the CDR3 is TGTGCCAGTACCCCGACAGGTCGTAATTCACCCCTCCACTTT.

The chain links TRBV3-1 (or the pseudogene TRBV3-2) to TRBJ1-5; 8 bases map to TRBD1. Germline assignment: CDR1 LGHDT and CDR2 YNNKEL (reference sequence). The ends lost 2 bases at V and 2 bases at J; junction bases unmatched: 2. The CDR3 spans 15 residues. The CDR3 loop is CASSQQTGGNQPQHF. The CDR3 region has the DNA TGTGCCAGCAGCCAACAGACAGGGGGCAATCAGCCCCAGCATTTT.

The V call is TRBV18, the J call TRBJ1-5, with D tentatively TRBD1 (5 bases). V lost 3 bases to trimming and J lost 3 bases, with 12 bases between them. The CDR3 is 15 amino acids. Germline V lookup: CDR1 KGHSH, CDR2 LQKENI. The CDR3 DNA is TGTGCCAGCTCACCCAACCGACAGCCCAATCAGCCCCAGCATTTT. It encodes CASSPNRQPNQPQHF.

This clone appeared a single time. This chain connects TRBV2 to TRBJ1-1, with D perhaps TRBD1 (5 bases). Germline V CDR1 and CDR2: SNHLY, FYNNEI. The length of the CDR3 is 16 residues. The V end was cut by 5 bases, the J end by 1 base, with 17 bases between. The CDR3 coding sequence is TGTGCCAGCAGTCACTCCTTGACAGACGGGAACACTGAAGCTTTCTTT. Translating gives CASSHSLTDGNTEAFF.

The chain combines TRBV27 with TRBJ1-2; TRBD1 matches 8 bases. This CDR3 is built from 15 residues. Germline trimming cut 4 bases from V and 7 bases from J; bases unmatched to any gene: 11. CDR1 and CDR2 from the germline V gene are MNHEY and SMNVEV (reference sequence). The CDR3 spells CASSSPSDRGGGYTF. DNA for the CDR3: TGTGCCAGCAGTTCCCCTAGCGACAGGGGAGGTGGCTACACCTTC.

The rearrangement uses TRBV28 and TRBJ2-5; TRBD1 matches at 7 bases. Germline V gene data show CDR1 as MDHEN and CDR2 as SYDVKM. The CDR3 has 16 amino acids. Germline trimming cut 0 bases from V and 4 bases from J; bases unmatched to any gene: 8. CDR3 sequence reads: CASSLWRRGQGETQYF. The DNA of the CDR3 is TGTGCCAGCAGTTTATGGCGTAGGGGGCAGGGAGAGACCCAGTACTTC.

The chain links TRBV28 to TRBJ1-1, with D perhaps matching TRBD1 (5 bases). Trimming stripped 6 bases from V and 10 bases from J, with 12 bases between. CDR3 length: 11 residues. Germline CDR1 and CDR2: MDHEN and SYDVKM. CDR3 loop: CASSPRTTAFF. CDR3 nucleotide sequence: TGTGCCAGCAGCCCGCGGACAACAGCTTTCTTT.